The source of this T cell receptor (beta chain) is a study of siplizumab effects on memory and regulatory T cells. A word on this clone: The antigen is unknown.

In each sample, approximately 90,000 TCR templates were assayed. Generated by immunoSEQ multiplex PCR, the TCRdb table keeps only in-frame clones and is missing some. Among some 97,000 clones listed, 90% to 95% were seen once. Broader study findings: Suppression by proliferating Tregs derived from siplizumab cultures was not verified. Reactions containing siplizumab showed mappable alloreactive CD4+ clones averaging roughly 67% Treg-derived, versus approximately 28% in controls.

The receptor was derived from a human donor in good health. Sequencing was performed on Tregs sorted from blood.

This CDR3 is CAGGQGAFATNEKLFF. In DNA form, the CDR3 reads TGTGCCGGGGGACAGGGGGCTTTTGCAACTAATGAAAAACTGTTTTTT. The chain joins TRBV30 to TRBJ1-4; 12 positions match TRBD1. CDR3 length equals 16 residues. The germline CDR1 and CDR2 sequences are GTSNPN and SVGIG (reference sequence). V was pared by 8 bases and J by 0 bases, with 7 bases of the junction left unmatched.